There are a few counts of the clone carrying this T cell receptor beta chain. Whole blood, roughly 2.4 ml, came from adult healthy volunteers. Input was roughly 1 to 1000 ng of DNase-treated total RNA without cell sorting. The entry originates in a study of naive and memory T cell subsets. The V gene's germline CDR1 is MNHNY and CDR2 SVGAGI (reference sequence). Trimming left V 2 bases short and J 2 bases short, with 16 bases between. This CDR3 contains 16 residues. For blood and skin samples, reverse transcription used TCR alpha and beta constant primers. Ligated cDNA underwent four rounds of PCR with nested alpha and beta constant region primers and SP2. A single record per CDR3 protein comes from TCRdb applying MiXCR to the 5' RACE reads. The sample has tens of thousands of distinct CDR3 sequences, roughly a quarter seen once.

This sequence was found in a female donor in good health. V gene TRBV6-6 combines with J gene TRBJ2-7, with D uncertain. CDR3 region: CASSYARDREAYEQYF. The CDR3 nucleotides read TGTGCCAGCAGTTACGCGCGAGATAGGGAAGCCTACGAGCAGTACTTC.